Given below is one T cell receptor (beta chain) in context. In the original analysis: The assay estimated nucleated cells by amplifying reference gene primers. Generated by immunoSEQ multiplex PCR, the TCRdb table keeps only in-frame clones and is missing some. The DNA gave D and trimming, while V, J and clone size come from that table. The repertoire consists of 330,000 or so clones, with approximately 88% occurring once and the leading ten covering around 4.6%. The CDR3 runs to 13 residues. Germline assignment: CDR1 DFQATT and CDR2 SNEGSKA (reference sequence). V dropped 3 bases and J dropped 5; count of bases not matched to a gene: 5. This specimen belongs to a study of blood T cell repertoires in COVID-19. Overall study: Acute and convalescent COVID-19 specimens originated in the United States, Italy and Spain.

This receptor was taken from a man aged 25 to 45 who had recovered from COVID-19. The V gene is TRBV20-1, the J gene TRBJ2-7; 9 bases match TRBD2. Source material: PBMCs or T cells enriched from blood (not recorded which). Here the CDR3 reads CSASSSGAHEQYF. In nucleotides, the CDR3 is TGCAGTGCTAGTTCTAGCGGGGCCCACGAGCAGTACTTC.